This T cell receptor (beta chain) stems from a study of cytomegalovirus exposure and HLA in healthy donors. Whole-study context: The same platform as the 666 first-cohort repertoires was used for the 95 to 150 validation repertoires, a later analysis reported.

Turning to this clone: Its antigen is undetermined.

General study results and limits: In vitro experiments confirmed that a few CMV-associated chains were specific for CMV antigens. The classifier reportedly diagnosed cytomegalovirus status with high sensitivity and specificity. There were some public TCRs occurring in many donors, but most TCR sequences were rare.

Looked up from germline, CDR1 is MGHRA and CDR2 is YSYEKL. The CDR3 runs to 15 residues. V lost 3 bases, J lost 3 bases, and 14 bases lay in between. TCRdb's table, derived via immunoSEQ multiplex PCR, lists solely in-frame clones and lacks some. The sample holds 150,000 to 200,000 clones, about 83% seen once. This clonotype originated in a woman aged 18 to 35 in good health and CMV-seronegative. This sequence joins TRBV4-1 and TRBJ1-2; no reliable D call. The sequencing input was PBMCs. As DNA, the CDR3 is TGCGCCAGCAGCCACCGGCCCGACACCTACTATGGCTACACCTTC. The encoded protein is CASSHRPDTYYGYTF.